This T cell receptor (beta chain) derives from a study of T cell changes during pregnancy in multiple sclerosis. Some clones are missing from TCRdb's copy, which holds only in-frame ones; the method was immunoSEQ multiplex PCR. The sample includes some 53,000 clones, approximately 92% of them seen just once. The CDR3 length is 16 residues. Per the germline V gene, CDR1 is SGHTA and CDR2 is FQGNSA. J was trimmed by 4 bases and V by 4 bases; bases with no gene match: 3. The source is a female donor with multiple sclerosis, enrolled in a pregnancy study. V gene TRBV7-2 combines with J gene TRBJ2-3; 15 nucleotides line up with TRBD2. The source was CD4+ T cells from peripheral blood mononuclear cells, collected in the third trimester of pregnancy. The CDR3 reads CASSSRTSGGADTQYF. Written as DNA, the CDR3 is TGTGCCAGCAGCTCGCGGACTAGCGGGGGGGCAGATACGCAGTATTTT.